The clone carrying this TCR beta chain turned up a few times. Its antigen is currently unknown. CDR1 is DFQATT and CDR2 is SNEGSKA in the germline V gene (reference sequence). Trimming removed 0 bases at V and 9 bases at J, with 15 bases between. The CDR3 spans 13 residues. Through MiXCR, TCRdb re-clonotyped the PCR reads. This table holds about 38,000 clones, less than 60% found once. This sample was included in a study of metastatic and nonmetastatic thyroid tumors. About the study: From malignant and benign thyroid patients, repertoires in blood and in tumor or nodule tissue were compared.

Overall study results and limits: The study reportedly found significantly higher TCR beta diversity in malignant thyroid tumors than benign nodules, in blood and tumor.

Ahead of thyroid surgery, no patient had received treatment of any kind. The source is a male donor with papillary thyroid cancer or a benign thyroid nodule (not recorded which). Some clones in this sample may be carry-over from other donors' samples. The rearrangement uses TRBV20-1 and TRBJ2-7, with a weak D call TRBD2 (6 bases). Sequences were obtained from tumor tissue. CDR3 nucleotide sequence: TGCAGTGCTAGAGATGCGGTCGGGGGAGGGCAGTACTTC. It specifies CSARDAVGGGQYF.